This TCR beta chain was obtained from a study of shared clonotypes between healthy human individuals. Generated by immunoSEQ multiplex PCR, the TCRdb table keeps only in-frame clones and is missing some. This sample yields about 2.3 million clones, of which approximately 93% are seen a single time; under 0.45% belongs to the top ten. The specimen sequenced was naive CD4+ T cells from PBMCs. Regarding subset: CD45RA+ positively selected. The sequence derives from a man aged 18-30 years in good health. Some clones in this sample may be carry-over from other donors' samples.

CDR3 region: CASPPRGGSYEQYF. In DNA, the CDR3 is TGTGCCAGCCCTCCCCGAGGGGGTTCCTACGAGCAGTACTTC. The V gene is TRBV28, the J gene TRBJ2-7; D may be TRBD1 (6 bases). The CDR3 sequence is 14 residues long. V shed 8 bases and J shed 1 base, with 15 bases lying between them. In germline, CDR1 is MDHEN, CDR2 SYDVKM.